The T cell receptor beta chain described here comes from a study of blood T cell repertoires in COVID-19. Across the whole study: From T cells, B-cell-depleted T cells, or PBMCs came the material, which was cDNA or gDNA.

Original handling: Estimated nucleated cell counts came from reference gene primer amplification. Profiling relied on immunoSEQ multiplex PCR, and the TCRdb table lists in-frame clones only, not all of them. The V and J calls and the clone size are those of that table, but D and trimming were determined from the DNA. The sample has almost 400,000 clones, roughly 90% seen once. Study members were between about 18 and 95 years old and lived in some 26 US regions. Participants' own reports of clinical history determined their cohort assignment. Germline trimming cut 4 bases from V and 5 bases from J; bases unmatched to any gene: 5. The germline V gene encodes CDR1 SGHTA and CDR2 FQGNSA. The CDR3 has 14 residues.

This clonotype was obtained from a woman between 25 and 40 years old with acute COVID-19. The sample taken for sequencing was PBMCs or T cells enriched from blood (not recorded which). The chain links TRBV7-2 to TRBJ1-1; the match to TRBD1 covers 9 bases. The CDR3 loop is CASSSQGAQTEAFF. CDR3 sequence (DNA): TGTGCCAGCAGCTCACAGGGGGCGCAGACTGAAGCTTTCTTT.